Shown below are 4 T cell receptor beta chains from a single sample sequenced in a study of OX40 agonist ivuxolimab in advanced cancers. Receptor amplification or capture employed the immunoSEQ multiplex PCR assay. TCRdb provides this immuneACCESS table in a form limited to in-frame rearrangements. Some clones are lacking; in checked studies, under half of them reflect an unresolved V gene, and why the rest are absent is not known. Here the sample has under 65,000 clones; more than 85% occur a single time. Around 20% of the sample lies in the top ten. Source: CD4+ or CD8+ T cells sorted from blood, taken in a trial of the OX40 agonist ivuxolimab. The receptors originated from an adult with an advanced solid tumor such as melanoma, head and neck, liver or kidney cancer.

Only a few counts were recorded for this clone. V usage is TRBV4-1 and J usage is TRBJ2-5; the D is unclear. V was cut by 1 base and J by 5 bases, with 14 bases left in between. CDR3 length: 15 residues. Germline V CDR1 and CDR2: MGHRA, YSYEKL. CDR3 region: CASSQGNPQPETQYF. The CDR3 bases are TGCGCCAGCAGCCAAGGGAATCCCCAACCGGAGACCCAGTACTTC.

This rearrangement joins TRBV6-5 to TRBJ2-1; D call uncertain. This CDR3 has 15 residues. Germline V gives CDR1 MNHEY, CDR2 SVGAGI. V lost 2 bases to trimming and J lost 0 bases, with 8 bases between them. Here the CDR3 reads CASSYAVSSYNEQFF. CDR3 bases: TGTGCCAGCAGTTACGCGGTCAGCTCCTACAATGAGCAGTTCTTC.

The CDR3 DNA follows: TGTGCCAGCAGGACTAGCTCCTACAATGAGCAGTTCTTC. Translation gives CASRTSSYNEQFF. The chain carries TRBV2 and TRBJ2-1, with D possibly TRBD2 on 6 matching bases. The ends were cut back, 6 bases at V and 0 bases at J, with 6 bases in the middle. The germline V gene has CDR1 SNHLY and CDR2 FYNNEI. This CDR3 contains 13 residues.

The V call is TRBV28, the J call TRBJ2-7; D is possibly TRBD1 (5 bases). This CDR3 contains 14 residues. Between the trimmed V and J ends, which lost 4 bases and 3 bases, there was a span of 13 bases. Per the germline V gene, CDR1 is MDHEN and CDR2 is SYDVKM. The chain's CDR3 is CASSSQDRVYEQYF. CDR3 DNA: TGTGCCAGCAGTTCCCAAGACAGAGTCTACGAGCAGTACTTC.